One and the same sample provided the 2 T cell receptor beta chains below, sequenced in a study of control samples from healthy donors and cancer patients. Profiling relied on immunoSEQ multiplex PCR, and the TCRdb table lists in-frame clones only, not all of them. The sample comprises about 180,000 clones, almost 90% of which are singletons, and roughly 1.3% rests with the top ten. Material for sequencing was blood. The receptors originated from a woman aged 45-60 years in good health.

A single count supports this clone. This CDR3 reads CASRPRTVYDQPQHF. The CDR3 DNA follows: TGTGCCAGCCGACCACGGACAGTATACGATCAGCCCCAGCATTTT. The rearrangement uses TRBV19 and TRBJ1-5; TRBD1 is a possible D gene (6 bases). The CDR3 runs to 15 residues. The germline V gene encodes CDR1 LNHDA and CDR2 SQIVND (reference sequence). V was cut by 9 bases and J by 5 bases, with 20 bases left in between.

This CDR3 is CASLREKLFF. The CDR3 nucleotides read TGTGCCAGCCTGCGGGAAAAACTGTTTTTT. The gene calls are TRBV12-3 or TRBV12-4 and TRBJ1-4; no definite D call. Trimming shortened V by 8 bases and J by 8 bases, and 6 bases separated the two germline ends. The CDR3 has 10 amino acids.